These T cell receptor beta chains were read from a single sample in a study of T cell changes during pregnancy in multiple sclerosis. Data came from immunoSEQ multiplex PCR; TCRdb stores just in-frame clones and leaves some out. The sample has some 64,000 clones; roughly nine tenths are singletons. The sequenced sample was peripheral blood, obtained in the first trimester of pregnancy. The receptors were gathered from a female donor in good health, enrolled as a control in a pregnancy study. Both conserved end residues are part of each CDR3. The D gene is left open where the match is weak. Rows may omit the clone size; those that give it use once, few, many or a size class.

>TRBV14|TRBJ2-5|-|TRBD1
TGTGCCAGCAGCCCTTGGACAGGAAGGCAAGAGACCCAGTACTTC
CASSPWTGRQETQYF
>TRBV6-1|TRBJ2-7|once|TRBD2
TGTGCCAGCAGTGATGTGACTAGCGGGAAATTTTCCTTCGAGCAGTACTTC
CASSDVTSGKFSFEQYF
>TRBV9|TRBJ2-7|-|TRBD1
TGTGCCAGCAGCGGATTGGACAGGGCGGGCGAGCAGTACTTC
CASSGLDRAGEQYF
>TRBV13|TRBJ1-1|-|-
TGTGCCAGCAGCGTACAGGGATGGGGCTCGGTAAACACTGAAGCTTTCTTT
CASSVQGWGSVNTEAFF
>TRBV5-1|TRBJ2-1|-|TRBD2
TGCGCCAGCAGCCCGAAGGCCACACTAGCGGGGGGGCCCGATGAGCAGTTCTTC
CASSPKATLAGGPDEQFF
>TRBV5-1|TRBJ2-7|-|-
TGCGCCAGCAGCTTGTTCGCAGGAAATACCTACGAGCAGTACTTC
CASSLFAGNTYEQYF
>TRBV18|TRBJ1-2|once|-
TGTGCCAGCTCTTGGGGGGGCTCCGCCTATGGCTACACCTTC
CASSWGGSAYGYTF
>TRBV10-3|TRBJ2-1|once|TRBD2
TGTGCCACCCGACTAGCTCTCAACGATGAGCAGTTCTTC
CATRLALNDEQFF
>TRBV7-8|TRBJ2-1|once|-
TGTGCCAGCAGCCTGGGACAATCGGGCAATGTAAACAATGAGCAGTTCTTC
CASSLGQSGNVNNEQFF
>TRBV28|TRBJ2-1|-|TRBD1
TGTGCCAGCAGGTCCTCGGACAGGGCGTGGAATGAGCAGTTCTTC
CASRSSDRAWNEQFF
>TRBV4-1|TRBJ1-5|-|-
TGCGCCAGCAGCCAAGATCCCCGCGGACAGTTTAGCAATCAGCCCCAGCATTTT
CASSQDPRGQFSNQPQHF
>TRBV2|TRBJ2-7|-|TRBD2
TGTGCCAGCAGTGAAATGGGACTAGCAGACGAGCAGTACTTC
CASSEMGLADEQYF
>TRBV5-1|TRBJ2-7|-|-
TGCGCCAGCAGCTTGGGACGGCAGGGGTACGAGCAGTACTTC
CASSLGRQGYEQYF
>TRBV5-6|TRBJ2-7|-|TRBD1
TGTGCCAGCAGCTTGGGGACAGGGGGGTACGAGCAGTACTTC
CASSLGTGGYEQYF
>TRBV10-3|TRBJ2-5|-|-
TGTGCCATCAGTCCCAAAACACCGGGGATACAAGAGACCCAGTACTTC
CAISPKTPGIQETQYF
>TRBV5-6|TRBJ1-1|-|-
TGTGCCAGCAGCCTTTTCACTGAAGCTTTCTTT
CASSLFTEAFF
>TRBV13|TRBJ1-2|-|-
TGTGCCAGCAGCTTAGGGGGGAGAGTTTTAGCTAACTATGGCTACACCTTC
CASSLGGRVLANYGYTF
>TRBV7-6|TRBJ1-4|-|-
TGTGCCAGCAGCTTAGCCGGGGGAACTAATGAAAAACTGTTTTTT
CASSLAGGTNEKLFF